Included here is one TCR beta chain sequence, with context. This sample is drawn from a study of blood T cell repertoires in COVID-19. Participant age was roughly 18 to 95 years, and participants resided in around 24 US areas. Two negative PCRs, clearance, or symptom resolution were required of recovered Cohort 3 donors. Germline V gene lookup returns CDR1 SGHRS and CDR2 YFSETQ. The CDR3 consists of 15 residues. V was clipped by 0 bases and J by 2 bases; unmatched bases: 5. Clones were sequenced by immunoSEQ multiplex PCR, and TCRdb holds only the in-frame ones, with some missing. The sample has 320,000 or so clones; over 75% are singletons.

The sample consisted of PBMCs or T cells enriched from blood (not recorded which). The chain recombines TRBV5-1 with TRBJ2-7; 7 positions agree with TRBD1. This TCR was sampled from a man under 40 who had recovered from COVID-19. CDR3: CASSLGRQGTYEQYF. For the CDR3, the DNA is TGCGCCAGCAGCTTGGGCCGACAGGGAACCTACGAGCAGTACTTC.